The 23 T cell receptor beta chains presented below share a single source sample, sequenced in a study of post-analysis software for immune sequencing data. General observations from the study: In patients, TRBV5-6, TRBV5-1 and TRBV20-1 belonged to several TRBV segments found more frequently than in controls.

The antigens of these receptors remain unknown. Prepared libraries of TCR beta cDNA carried unique molecular identifiers. TCRdb reprocessed the PCR reads via MiXCR and lists one record per CDR3 protein. The sample consists of some 690,000 distinct CDR3 sequences, roughly 30% of them appearing once. The sequenced sample was blood. All receptors come from a girl aged 5-17 years with multiple sclerosis.

With respect to this clonotype: A read error may explain this, as a much larger clone is one base away. V usage is TRBV4-1 and J usage is TRBJ2-5, with a weak D call TRBD2 (5 bases). This CDR3 is built from 16 residues. Germline V lookup: CDR1 MGHRA, CDR2 YSYEKL. Trimming pared 4 bases from V and 5 bases from J, leaving 20 bases between. The CDR3 DNA follows: TGCGCCAGCAGCCGAGACCACTCAGGACTGGTGGAGACCCAGTACTTC. Translating it yields CASSRDHSGLVETQYF.

This clonotype appeared a few times. The genes are TRBV9 and TRBJ1-4; 9 nucleotides align to TRBD1. Germline loops: CDR1 SGDLS, CDR2 YYNGEE. This CDR3 is 14 amino acids long. V gave up 4 bases and J gave up 5 bases; unmatched junction bases: 3. CDR3 residues: CASSPGTGNEKLFF. The CDR3 DNA reads TGTGCCAGCAGCCCCGGGACAGGGAATGAAAAACTGTTTTTT.

In this sample, this clonotype turned up many times. The V and J genes are TRBV29-1 and TRBJ2-7; D could derive from TRBD1 or TRBD2 (6 bases each). This CDR3 has 15 residues. Germline assignment: CDR1 SQVTM and CDR2 ANQGSEA. V shed 6 bases and J shed 2 bases, with 20 bases lying between them. The CDR3 is CSVLKGGQGPYEQYF. As DNA, the CDR3 is TGCAGCGTCTTAAAGGGGGGTCAGGGTCCCTACGAGCAGTACTTC.

V gene TRBV29-1 combines with J gene TRBJ2-3, with 13 bases that match TRBD2. The CDR3 covers 13 residues. V shed 7 bases and J 7 bases; nucleotides not matched to a gene: 5. Germline V gene sequence: CDR1 SQVTM, CDR2 ANQGSEA. CDR3 amino acids: CSAGTSGANTQYF. CDR3 nucleotides: TGCAGCGCCGGGACTAGCGGGGCAAATACGCAGTATTTT.

This clonotype has at least ten counts. The CDR3 sequence: CASSLGSAGSTDTQYF. The CDR3 DNA reads as TGCGCCAGCAGCTTGGGATCGGCAGGGAGCACAGATACGCAGTATTTT. This chain links TRBV5-1 with TRBJ2-3; D may be TRBD1 (5 bases). The germline CDR1 and CDR2 sequences are SGHRS and YFSETQ. V lost 0 bases and J 0 bases, leaving 11 bases between the germline ends. This CDR3 comprises 16 residues.

This clonotype was detected a few times. V usage is TRBV7-2 and J usage is TRBJ1-6; 10 bases agree with TRBD1. CDR1 and CDR2 from the germline V gene are SGHTA and FQGNSA. J was trimmed by 4 bases and V by 5 bases; bases with no gene match: 2. The CDR3 loop spans 15 amino acids. The CDR3 here is CASSMGQGYNSPLHF. CDR3 bases: TGTGCCAGCAGCATGGGACAGGGGTATAATTCACCCCTCCACTTT.

The chain links TRBV20-1 to TRBJ2-5, with a weak D call TRBD2 (7 bases). The CDR3 runs 13 residues. V was clipped by 6 bases and J by 1 base, with 12 bases between them. Germline CDR1 is DFQATT and CDR2 is SNEGSKA (reference sequence). In DNA form, the CDR3 reads TGCAGTGCCGAGGGGGGGCTCCAAGAGACCCAGTACTTC. Encoded protein: CSAEGGLQETQYF.

In this sample, this clonotype turned up a few times. This rearrangement joins TRBV7-9 to TRBJ2-5; D might be TRBD2 (5 bases). The CDR3 extends over 13 amino acids. Germline V lookup: CDR1 SEHNR, CDR2 FQNEAQ (reference sequence). Trimming left V 3 bases short and J 0 bases short, with 5 bases between. The CDR3 nucleotides are TGTGCCAGCAGCTTCGGGAACCAAGAGACCCAGTACTTC. Its translation: CASSFGNQETQYF.

CDR3 nucleotides: TGTGCCAGCAGACAATGGTCCGGAGGGGAGACCCAGTACTTC. As protein: CASRQWSGGETQYF. The rearrangement links TRBV12-3 or TRBV12-4 to TRBJ2-5; tentative D call: TRBD2 (6 bases). The CDR3 has 14 residues. V was trimmed by 6 bases and J by 5 bases, leaving 16 bases between them.

The CDR3 here is CASSPDRTSRSEQYF. The CDR3 DNA reads as TGTGCCAGCAGCCCTGACAGGACCTCGCGCAGTGAGCAGTACTTC. The chain recombines TRBV7-2 with TRBJ2-7; D might be TRBD1 (6 bases). With 5 bases removed from V and 7 bases from J, the gap between germline ends came to 21 bases. Germline lookup yields CDR1 SGHTA and CDR2 FQGNSA. The CDR3 runs to 15 residues. Complete variable domain (other parts from reference TRBV7-2 and TRBJ2-7): GAGVSQSPSNKVTEKGKDVELRCDPISGHTALYWYRQSLGQGLEFLIYFQGNSAPDKSGLPSDRFSAERTGGSVSTLTIQRTQQEDSAVYLCASSPDRTSRSEQYFGPGTRLTVT.

This clonotype was seen a handful of times. The genes are TRBV20-1 and TRBJ2-1, with D uncertain. The V and J ends lost 0 bases and 14 bases respectively, with 11 bases between them. Per germline, CDR1 DFQATT and CDR2 SNEGSKA (reference sequence). This CDR3 is built from 11 residues. For the CDR3, the DNA is TGCAGTGCTAGAGATGCGACCGAGGAGTTCTTC. Its translation: CSARDATEEFF.

This clonotype was recorded many times. The V call is TRBV12-3 or TRBV12-4, the J call TRBJ2-1, with 12 bases that match TRBD1. The CDR3 totals 15 residues. Trimming took 5 bases from V and 10 from J; bases not matched to a gene: 9. CDR3 nucleotides: TGTGCCAGCAGTCGGGACAGGGGGCACGGAGGGGAGCAGTTCTTC. This sequence encodes CASSRDRGHGGEQFF.

This rearrangement joins TRBV11-3 to TRBJ2-7; D call uncertain. Germline V gives CDR1 SGHNT, CDR2 YENEEA. The V and J ends lost 4 bases and 5 bases respectively, with 12 bases between them. This CDR3 region has 13 residues. CDR3 coding DNA: TGTGCCAGCAGCTCCCGGAACGGAGACGAGCAGTACTTC. Translating gives CASSSRNGDEQYF.

This clonotype was detected a few times. The rearrangement uses TRBV27 and TRBJ2-1; 9 bases are a match to TRBD1. V lost 6 bases, J lost 7 bases, and 10 bases stayed unmatched. Germline V gene sequence: CDR1 MNHEY, CDR2 SMNVEV (reference sequence). This CDR3 region has 15 residues. CDR3 coding DNA: TGTGCCAGCAGCCTTACAGGGGGCATTGGGAATGAGCAGTTCTTC. It encodes CASSLTGGIGNEQFF.

This clonotype has only a few counts. V and J are TRBV6-2 or TRBV6-3 and TRBJ2-7; 9 nucleotides agree with TRBD1. V was pared by 6 bases and J by 3 bases, with 12 bases of the junction left unmatched. CDR1 is MNHEY and CDR2 is SVGEGT in the germline V gene. The CDR3 extends over 16 amino acids. The DNA for the CDR3 is TGTGCCAGCAGCCTAATACCGGGACAGGGTATCTACGAGCAGTACTTC. Its translation is CASSLIPGQGIYEQYF.

The gene calls are TRBV28 and TRBJ2-1; tentatively, D is TRBD1 (5 bases). Per the germline V gene, CDR1 is MDHEN and CDR2 is SYDVKM. The CDR3 spans 11 residues. Trimming left V 5 bases short and J 12 bases short, with 11 bases between. Written as DNA, the CDR3 is TGTGCCAGCAGTAGACAGCCTTCGCAGTTCTTC. Translated, it gives CASSRQPSQFF.

This clonotype was counted many times. The gene calls are TRBV24-1 and TRBJ2-5; 9 bases line up with TRBD1. The CDR3 sequence is 16 residues long. With V trimmed by 4 bases and J by 1 base, 6 bases remained unmatched. CDR1 and CDR2 (germline): KGHDR, SFDVKD. The DNA of the CDR3 is TGTGCCACCAGTGACCCTCGGGACAGGGTCCAAGAGACCCAGTACTTC. Protein product: CATSDPRDRVQETQYF.

The chain has TRBV4-1 and TRBJ1-4; D unclear. Trimming pared 4 bases from V and 7 bases from J, leaving 13 bases between. The CDR3 has 14 residues. Germline V CDR1 and CDR2: MGHRA, YSYEKL. The CDR3 DNA sequence: TGCGCCAGCAGCCGTCTCGGCCGGGGTGAAAAACTGTTTTTT. It yields the protein CASSRLGRGEKLFF.

In this sample, this clonotype turned up a few times. V and J are TRBV12-3 or TRBV12-4 and TRBJ1-6; D call uncertain. The V end lost 6 bases, the J end lost 0 bases, and 9 bases lay between the germline ends. The CDR3 spans 15 residues. CDR3 protein: CASRDSSSYNSPLHF. The CDR3, as DNA: TGTGCCAGCAGGGACTCGAGCTCCTATAATTCACCCCTCCACTTT.

Only a few counts were recorded for this clonotype. The CDR3 nucleotides read TGTGCCAGCAGCTACCACAAGGGTTCACCCCTCCACTTT. Translated: CASSYHKGSPLHF. The chain couples TRBV25-1 to TRBJ1-6, with D hard to call. The CDR3 totals 13 residues. CDR1 is MGHDK, CDR2 SYGVNS, per germline. Deletions cut 6 bases from V and 9 bases from J, with 12 bases between.

This clonotype has more than one count but fewer than ten. This sequence joins TRBV15 and TRBJ1-2; the D is unclear. The V end was cut by 5 bases, the J end by 1 base, with 8 bases between. The CDR3 covers 13 residues. In germline, CDR1 is LNHNV, CDR2 YYDKDF (reference sequence). DNA of the CDR3: TGTGCCACCAGCCGCGGGCTTAACTATGGCTACACCTTC. Its translation: CATSRGLNYGYTF.

This chain joins TRBV20-1 and TRBJ1-5, with D maybe TRBD1 (5 bases). CDR1 is DFQATT, CDR2 SNEGSKA, per germline (reference sequence). This CDR3 comprises 13 residues. Trimming shortened V by 6 bases and J by 3 bases, and 12 bases separated the two germline ends. CDR3 in amino acids: CSAPGRVNQPQHF. CDR3 DNA: TGCAGTGCCCCGGGACGGGTCAATCAGCCCCAGCATTTT.

This clonotype was detected only a few times. V usage is TRBV25-1 and J usage is TRBJ1-4; D remains ambiguous. The CDR3 runs 14 residues. Trimming cost V 2 bases and J 0 bases, with 4 bases left between them. Germline V gene data show CDR1 as MGHDK and CDR2 as SYGVNS. This chain's CDR3 is CASSEGPTNEKLFF. The DNA for the CDR3 is TGTGCCAGCAGTGAAGGCCCAACTAATGAAAAACTGTTTTTT.